This T cell receptor (beta chain) was sequenced for a study of Graves' ophthalmopathy and Graves' hyperthyroidism. Study findings and constraints: Sensitivity reached around 67% and specificity about 73% when the model predicted ophthalmopathy progression.

As concerns this clonotype: The antigen remains unidentified.

Pregnant or lactating patients and those with other autoimmune diseases or uncontrolled infections were excluded. Isolation of PBMCs was performed using roughly 10 ml of fresh peripheral blood. The TCR beta CDR3 regions underwent amplification from RNA transcripts. HTBI primers were used in a first-round RT-PCR, which preceded a second-round multiplex PCR. One entry per CDR3 protein results from TCRdb running MiXCR on the multiplex PCR reads. The profile shows more than 550,000 distinct CDR3 sequences, under 50% of them singletons. The source material was peripheral blood. The sequence was collected from an adult man with Graves' ophthalmopathy.

This chain's CDR3 is CSVRTGANVLTF. CDR3 nucleotides: TGCAGCGTACGAACAGGGGCCAACGTCCTGACTTTC. The chain couples TRBV29-1 to TRBJ2-6; D unclear. V was cut by 6 bases and J by 4 bases, with 7 bases left in between. This CDR3 comprises 12 residues. Germline loops: CDR1 SQVTM, CDR2 ANQGSEA.